The source of this T cell receptor beta chain is a study of T cells after yellow fever vaccination. Looking at the study overall: The authors prepared low-cell-number fractions using SMART-Seq v4 Ultra Low Input. Study-wide results and limits: Post-booster repertoires contained most primary-vaccination clones again (about 95% CD4, 88% CD8). The secondary response showed a weaker magnitude and a faster peak, day 5 versus 15.

On this clonotype itself: Its antigen remains unknown.

The 5'RACE template-switching step produced TCR cDNA and added a universal primer site and UMIs. TCRdb re-called the 5' RACE reads through MiXCR, storing one row per CDR3 protein. The repertoire holds 500,000 to 650,000 distinct CDR3 sequences, with around an eighth as singletons. The sequence was collected from a young man who received the YFV17D yellow fever vaccine. The sample in question was PBMCs, obtained on the day of the yellow fever booster vaccination.

CDR3: CASSFGTGGPYEQYF. The CDR3 nucleotides read TGTGCCAGCAGCTTTGGGACAGGGGGCCCCTACGAGCAGTACTTC. The chain combines TRBV9 with TRBJ2-7, with 12 bases that match TRBD1. V shed 4 bases and J 2 bases; nucleotides not matched to a gene: 4. Germline V gene lookup returns CDR1 SGDLS and CDR2 YYNGEE. The CDR3 runs 15 residues.